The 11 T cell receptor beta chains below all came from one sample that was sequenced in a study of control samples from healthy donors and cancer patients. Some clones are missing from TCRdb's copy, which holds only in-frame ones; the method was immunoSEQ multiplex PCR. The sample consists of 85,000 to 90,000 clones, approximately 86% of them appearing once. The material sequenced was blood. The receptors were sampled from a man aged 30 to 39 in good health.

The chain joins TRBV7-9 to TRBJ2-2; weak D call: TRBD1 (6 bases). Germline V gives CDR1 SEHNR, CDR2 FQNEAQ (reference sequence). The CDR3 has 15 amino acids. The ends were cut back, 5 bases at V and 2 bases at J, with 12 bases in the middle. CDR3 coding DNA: TGTGCCAGCAGCCCTAGTGGGACAAACACCGGGGAGCTGTTTTTT. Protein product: CASSPSGTNTGELFF.

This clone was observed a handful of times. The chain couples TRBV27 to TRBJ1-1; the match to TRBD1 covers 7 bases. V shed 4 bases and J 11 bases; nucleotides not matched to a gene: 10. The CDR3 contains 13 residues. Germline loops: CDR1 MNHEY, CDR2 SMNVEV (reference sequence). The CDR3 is CASSYLGQTLAFF. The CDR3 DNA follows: TGTGCCAGCAGTTATTTGGGACAGACGTTGGCTTTCTTT.

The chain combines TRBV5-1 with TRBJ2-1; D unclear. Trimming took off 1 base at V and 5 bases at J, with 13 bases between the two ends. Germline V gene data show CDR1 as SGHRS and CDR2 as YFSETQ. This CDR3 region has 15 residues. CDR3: CASSLRVTVNNEQFF. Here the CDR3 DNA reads TGCGCCAGCAGCTTGAGGGTGACGGTAAACAATGAGCAGTTCTTC.

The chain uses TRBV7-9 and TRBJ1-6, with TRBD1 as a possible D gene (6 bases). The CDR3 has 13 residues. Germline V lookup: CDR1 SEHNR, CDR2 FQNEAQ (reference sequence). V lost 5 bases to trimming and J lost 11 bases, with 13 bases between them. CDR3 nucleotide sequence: TGTGCCAGCAGCCCCGGGGCAGGGGCACCCCTCCACTTT. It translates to CASSPGAGAPLHF.

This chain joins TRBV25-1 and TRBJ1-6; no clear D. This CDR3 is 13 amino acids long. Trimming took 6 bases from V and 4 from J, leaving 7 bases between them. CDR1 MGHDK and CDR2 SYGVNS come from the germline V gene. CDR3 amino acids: CASRTEYNSPLHF. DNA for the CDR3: TGTGCCAGCAGGACGGAGTATAATTCACCCCTCCACTTT.

CDR3 nucleotide sequence: TGCGCCAGCAGCCAAGTAAGCCATAGGGCACACCAGGGAAACACCATATATTTT. This encodes CASSQVSHRAHQGNTIYF. The chain has TRBV4-1 and TRBJ1-3; D call uncertain. The CDR3 loop spans 18 amino acids. V gave up 1 base and J gave up 4 bases, with 20 bases separating them. Germline V gene sequence: CDR1 MGHRA, CDR2 YSYEKL.

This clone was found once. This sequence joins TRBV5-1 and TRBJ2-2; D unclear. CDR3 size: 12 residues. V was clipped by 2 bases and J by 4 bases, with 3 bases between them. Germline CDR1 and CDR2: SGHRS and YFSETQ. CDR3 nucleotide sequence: TGCGCCAGCAGCTTCCGCACCGGGGAGCTGTTTTTT. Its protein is CASSFRTGELFF.

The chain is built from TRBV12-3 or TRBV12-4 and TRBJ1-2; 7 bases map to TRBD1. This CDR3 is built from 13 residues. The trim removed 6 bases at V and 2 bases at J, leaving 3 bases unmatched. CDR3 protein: CASRPTGNYGYTF. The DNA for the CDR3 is TGTGCCAGCAGACCGACAGGGAACTATGGCTACACCTTC.

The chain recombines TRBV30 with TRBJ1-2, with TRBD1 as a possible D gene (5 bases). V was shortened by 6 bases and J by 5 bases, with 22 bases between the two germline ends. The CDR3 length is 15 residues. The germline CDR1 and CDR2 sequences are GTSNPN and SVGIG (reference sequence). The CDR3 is CACSTSPLTEYGYTF. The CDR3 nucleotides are TGTGCCTGTTCGACAAGCCCACTGACAGAGTATGGCTACACCTTC.

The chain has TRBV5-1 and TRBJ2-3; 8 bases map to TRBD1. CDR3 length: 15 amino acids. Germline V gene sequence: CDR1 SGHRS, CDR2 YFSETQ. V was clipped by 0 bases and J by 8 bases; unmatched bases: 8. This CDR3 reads CASSLAAGGEGTQYF. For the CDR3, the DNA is TGCGCCAGCAGCTTGGCCGCAGGGGGCGAAGGTACGCAGTATTTT. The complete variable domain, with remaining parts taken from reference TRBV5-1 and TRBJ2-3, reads KAGVTQTPRYLIKTRGQQVTLSCSPISGHRSVSWYQQTPGQGLQFLFEYFSETQRNKGNFPGRFSGRQFSNSRSEMNVSTLELGDSALYLCASSLAAGGEGTQYFGPGTRLTVL.

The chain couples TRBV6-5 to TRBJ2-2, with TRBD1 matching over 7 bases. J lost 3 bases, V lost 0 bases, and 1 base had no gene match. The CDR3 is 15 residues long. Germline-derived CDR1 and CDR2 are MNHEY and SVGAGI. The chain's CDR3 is CASSYSQGYTGELFF. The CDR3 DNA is TGTGCCAGCAGTTACTCACAGGGGTACACCGGGGAGCTGTTTTTT.